These T cell receptor beta chains were read from a single sample in a study of shared clonotypes between healthy human individuals. TCRdb's copy holds only in-frame clones and misses some; the assay was immunoSEQ multiplex PCR. The sample lists 2 million to 2.5 million clones, approximately 90% occurring once. Sequenced: naive CD4+ T cells from PBMCs. The receptors stem from a man younger than 35 in good health. Some clones in this sample may be carry-over from other donors' samples. Each CDR3 is given with its conserved first and last residue. The D gene is left open where the match is weak. Clone sizes are given selectively: once, few, many, or a class where the clone is expanded.

D	J	size	V	CDR3	DNA
NA	TRBJ2-3	NA	TRBV4-2	CASSPSPDGDTQYF	TGTGCCAGCAGCCCCTCTCCGGACGGCGATACGCAGTATTTT
NA	TRBJ2-7	NA	TRBV5-1	CASSLANEGYEQYF	TGCGCCAGCAGCTTGGCCAACGAGGGCTACGAGCAGTACTTC
NA	TRBJ2-6	few	TRBV7-3	CASSRLGPGANVLTF	TGTGCCAGCAGTCGACTGGGGCCTGGGGCCAACGTCCTGACTTTC
NA	TRBJ2-3	NA	TRBV28	CASSLVSSTDTQYF	TGTGCCAGCAGCCTTGTCTCTAGCACAGATACGCAGTATTTT
TRBD2	TRBJ2-2	NA	TRBV5-4	CASSPGGLAQTGELFF	TGTGCCAGCAGCCCAGGGGGACTAGCACAAACCGGGGAGCTGTTTTTT
TRBD1	TRBJ2-7	NA	TRBV6-6	CASSYGRDRGYEQYF	TGTGCCAGCAGTTACGGGCGGGACAGGGGTTACGAGCAGTACTTC
NA	TRBJ1-1	NA	TRBV28	CASSFGTMNTEAFF	TGTGCCAGCAGTTTTGGAACCATGAACACTGAAGCTTTCTTT
NA	TRBJ1-4	NA	TRBV7-3	CASSSSNPGARGRPTNEKLFF	TGTGCCAGCAGCTCCTCCAACCCAGGCGCCAGGGGAAGGCCAACTAATGAAAAACTGTTTTTT
NA	TRBJ1-1	NA	TRBV28	CASSLYQMNTEAFF	TGTGCCAGCAGTTTATACCAAATGAACACTGAAGCTTTCTTT
NA	TRBJ2-1	NA	TRBV7-8	CASSPPVRSYNEQFF	TGTGCCAGCAGCCCCCCTGTGCGCTCCTACAATGAGCAGTTCTTC
NA	TRBJ1-1	few	TRBV18	CASSRTTVNTEAFF	TGTGCCAGCTCACGGACCACGGTGAACACTGAAGCTTTCTTT
NA	TRBJ2-3	NA	TRBV19	CASSIGGSTDTQYF	TGTGCCAGTAGTATCGGGGGTTCCACAGATACGCAGTATTTT
TRBD2	TRBJ2-1	NA	TRBV6-1	CASSQLAGVEQFF	TGTGCCAGCAGTCAACTAGCGGGAGTTGAGCAGTTCTTC
NA	TRBJ2-7	once	TRBV10-2	CASSDPRLHYEQYF	TGCGCCAGCAGTGACCCGCGGCTACACTACGAGCAGTACTTC
NA	TRBJ2-7	NA	TRBV9	CASSQAFSSYEQYF	TGTGCCAGCAGCCAAGCCTTCAGCTCCTACGAGCAGTACTTC
TRBD1	TRBJ1-2	NA	TRBV19	CASTNKGAGAQALYGYTF	TGTGCCAGTACCAACAAGGGGGCAGGGGCGCAAGCCTTGTATGGCTACACCTTC
NA	TRBJ2-3	NA	TRBV27	CASSLGASGGDTQYF	TGTGCCAGCAGTTTAGGGGCTTCCGGAGGAGATACGCAGTATTTT
NA	TRBJ1-1	NA	TRBV5-1	CASSFGGGWTEAFF	TGCGCCAGCAGCTTCGGAGGAGGGTGGACTGAAGCTTTCTTT
NA	TRBJ1-2	NA	TRBV21-1	CASSTPPGTGGLNYGYTF	TGTGCCAGCAGCACCCCCCCCGGGACAGGGGGCCTTAACTATGGCTACACCTTC
NA	TRBJ2-2	NA	TRBV5-1	CARTRYTGELFF	TGCGCCAGAACCCGGTACACCGGGGAGCTGTTTTTT
NA	TRBJ2-2	NA	TRBV6-5	CAERGAVNTGELFF	TGTGCCGAAAGGGGAGCGGTCAACACCGGGGAGCTGTTTTTT
NA	TRBJ2-2	NA	TRBV7-3	CASSSAGARQTGELFF	TGTGCCAGCAGCTCAGCGGGCGCGAGACAAACCGGGGAGCTGTTTTTT